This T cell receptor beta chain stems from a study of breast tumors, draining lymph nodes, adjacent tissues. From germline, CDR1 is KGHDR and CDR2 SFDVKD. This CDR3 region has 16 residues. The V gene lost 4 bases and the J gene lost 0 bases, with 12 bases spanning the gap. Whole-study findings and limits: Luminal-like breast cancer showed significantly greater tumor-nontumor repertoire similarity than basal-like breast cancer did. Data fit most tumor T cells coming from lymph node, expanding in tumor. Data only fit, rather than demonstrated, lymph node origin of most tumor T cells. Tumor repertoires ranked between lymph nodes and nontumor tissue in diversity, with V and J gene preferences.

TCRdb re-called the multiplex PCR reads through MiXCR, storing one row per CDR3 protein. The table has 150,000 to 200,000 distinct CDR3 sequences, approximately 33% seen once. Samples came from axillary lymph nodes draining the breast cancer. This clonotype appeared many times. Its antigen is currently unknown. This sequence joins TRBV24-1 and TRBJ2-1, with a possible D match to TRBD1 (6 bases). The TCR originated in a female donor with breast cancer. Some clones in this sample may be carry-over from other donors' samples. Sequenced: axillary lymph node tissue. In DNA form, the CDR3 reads TGTGCCACCAGTGACCGACAGGCTAGCTCCTACAATGAGCAGTTCTTC. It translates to CATSDRQASSYNEQFF.